The clone carrying this T cell receptor beta chain was seen repeatedly, ten times or more. Its antigen is undetermined. Patients underwent thyroid surgery, and none had received any treatment before it. In the original analysis: The distant-metastasis classifier for papillary thyroid cancer was built from CDR3 differences across clinicopathological groups. TCRdb ran MiXCR on the PCR reads. These V and J calls derive from TCRdb rather than the authors' analysis. The sample lists 90,000 or so clones; roughly 8.6% were seen once. The data stem from a study of metastatic and nonmetastatic thyroid tumors. About the research overall: Repertoires from malignant and benign thyroid patients were compared across blood and tumor or nodule tissue.

Study-level results: Versus benign nodules, malignant thyroid tumors reportedly had significantly higher TCR beta diversity, in blood and tumor.

This clonotype was sampled from a female donor with papillary thyroid cancer or a benign thyroid nodule (not recorded which). Some clones in this sample may be carry-over from other donors' samples. What was sequenced was blood.

CDR3 region: CASSPGGVEQFF. The CDR3, as DNA: TGTGCCAGCAGCCCAGGAGGGGTTGAGCAGTTCTTC. This chain joins TRBV7-9 and TRBJ2-1; a weak D match, TRBD2 (6 bases). Germline lookup yields CDR1 SEHNR and CDR2 FQNEAQ (reference sequence). The CDR3 is 12 residues long. V was shortened by 5 bases and J by 9 bases, with 11 bases between the two germline ends.